This record concerns one TCR beta chain sequence. The data are from a study of blood T cell repertoires in COVID-19. Trimming took 3 bases from V and 7 from J, leaving 13 bases between them. The length of the CDR3 is 14 residues. Per the germline V gene, CDR1 is LGHDT and CDR2 is YNNKEL (reference sequence). Per the study methods: The assay estimated nucleated cells by amplifying reference gene primers. Clones were sequenced by immunoSEQ multiplex PCR, and TCRdb holds only the in-frame ones, with some missing. V and J calls plus clone size are reproduced from that table; the DNA served to infer D and trimming. The sample consists of 80,000 to 90,000 clones, roughly 78% of them appearing once.

This TCR derives from a woman over 75 with acute or convalescent COVID-19. Source material: peripheral blood. The gene calls are TRBV3-1 (or the pseudogene TRBV3-2) and TRBJ1-5; D uncertain. DNA of the CDR3: TGTGCCAGCAGCCAGGCAGGAATTTTGCAGCCCCAGCATTTT. Translation gives CASSQAGILQPQHF.